A single sample gave rise to the 14 T cell receptor beta chains below, sequenced in a study of cytomegalovirus exposure and HLA in healthy donors (dated by TCRdb to about 2017). The library was generated by the immunoSEQ multiplex PCR assay. The multiplex PCR relied on a mix of 60 forward primers for TCR Vbeta segments and 13 reverse primers for TCR Jbeta segments. The clones in this table, taken by TCRdb from immuneACCESS, are in-frame only. Not every clone is retained; where verified, under half of the shortfall comes from an unresolved V gene, and the cause of the rest is unknown. Counted in this sample were tens of thousands of clones; 65% to 90% of them appeared once. The ten largest clones capture about 10% of the sample. The sample taken for sequencing was PBMCs. The receptors stem from a woman between 18 and 29 years old in good health and CMV-seropositive.

This chain uses TRBV27 with TRBJ2-7, with D possibly matching TRBD2 (6 bases). This CDR3 has 12 residues. The V end lost 5 bases, the J end lost 12 bases, and 17 bases lay between the germline ends. Germline CDR1 reads MNHEY; CDR2 reads SMNVEV (reference sequence). Written as DNA, the CDR3 is TGTGCCAGCAGTCCTGGACTACCGTCTCGGTACTTC. It codes for CASSPGLPSRYF.

The chain is built from TRBV5-6 and TRBJ1-1, with 7 bases lining up with TRBD1. The CDR3 spans 14 residues. Trimming at V came to 4 bases and at J to 3 bases, leaving 6 bases not matched to a gene. Germline V gene data show CDR1 as SGHDT and CDR2 as YYEEEE. The CDR3 spells CASSGMGQYTEAFF. Here the CDR3 DNA reads TGTGCCAGCAGCGGCATGGGACAGTACACTGAAGCTTTCTTT.

The rearrangement uses TRBV28 and TRBJ2-2; a weak D match, TRBD1 (6 bases). Germline lookup yields CDR1 MDHEN and CDR2 SYDVKM. The CDR3 runs 19 residues. With 3 bases removed from V and 3 bases from J, the gap between germline ends came to 23 bases. DNA for the CDR3: TGTGCCAGCAGTTTCGGGTTTTCTGGACGGACAGTCCACACCGGGGAGCTGTTTTTT. It specifies CASSFGFSGRTVHTGELFF.

This chain links TRBV29-1 with TRBJ2-7, with D tentatively TRBD1 (6 bases). Germline V gene sequence: CDR1 SQVTM, CDR2 ANQGSEA. The V end was cut by 6 bases, the J end by 2 bases, with 11 bases between. This CDR3 has 12 amino acids. The CDR3 reads CSVGQTPYEQYF. The CDR3 coding sequence is TGCAGCGTCGGACAGACCCCCTACGAGCAGTACTTC.

A few counts support this clone. This chain joins TRBV27 and TRBJ2-7; weak D call: TRBD1 (5 bases). The CDR3 loop spans 21 amino acids. Germline CDR1 reads MNHEY; CDR2 reads SMNVEV (reference sequence). V was cut by 5 bases and J by 0 bases, with 32 bases left in between. CDR3 sequence: CASSGRVGKGWGRQSSYEQYF. The CDR3 DNA sequence: TGTGCCAGCAGTGGCAGGGTAGGAAAGGGGTGGGGCAGGCAAAGCTCCTACGAGCAGTACTTC.

In its sample, this clone was seen a few times. V usage is TRBV6-4 and J usage is TRBJ2-3; 7 bases are a match to TRBD2. Trimming took 3 bases from V and 0 from J; bases not matched to a gene: 0. The CDR3 length is 14 residues. Per germline, CDR1 MRHNA and CDR2 SNTAGT. The CDR3 nucleotides read TGTGCCAGCAGTGAGCGGGGGAGCACAGATACGCAGTATTTT. Translated: CASSERGSTDTQYF.

This clone was counted only a few times. J is TRBJ2-1 and V is TRBV5-6, with TRBD2 matching 14 bases. The CDR3 length is 18 residues. CDR1 SGHDT and CDR2 YYEEEE come from the germline V gene. V lost 1 base and J lost 9; bases outside the gene matches: 12. This chain's CDR3 is CASSLPGLAGGKDSEQFF. Here the CDR3 DNA reads TGTGCCAGCAGCTTGCCCGGACTAGCGGGGGGCAAGGACTCTGAGCAGTTCTTC.

This rearrangement joins TRBV4-1 to TRBJ2-6; the D is unclear. The CDR3 contains 20 residues. Germline V gene lookup returns CDR1 MGHRA and CDR2 YSYEKL. V gave up 4 bases and J gave up 2 bases, with 24 bases separating them. Here the CDR3 DNA reads TGCGCCAGCAGCCTTATACAAATCTTAGAGGTTTTTACTGGGGCCAACGTCCTGACTTTC. It is translated as CASSLIQILEVFTGANVLTF.

The rearrangement joins TRBV27 to TRBJ2-5, with 8 bases aligning to TRBD2. Gene TRBJ2-7 matches the end of the DNA better, so the J call may be wrong. Germline V gene data show CDR1 as MNHEY and CDR2 as SMNVEV (reference sequence). This CDR3 is built from 13 residues. The chain's CDR3 is CASRLAASYEQYF. CDR3 DNA sequence: TGTGCCAGCAGACTAGCGGCCTCCTACGAGCAGTACTTC.

J is TRBJ2-1 and V is TRBV9, with a tentative D call TRBD2 (6 bases). Germline lookup yields CDR1 SGDLS and CDR2 YYNGEE. V shed 4 bases and J shed 8 bases, with 16 bases lying between them. The CDR3 is 14 residues long. Written as DNA, the CDR3 is TGTGCCAGCAGCCCTACTACGGGAGTATATGAGCAGTTCTTC. Protein sequence: CASSPTTGVYEQFF.

The V gene is TRBV6-6, the J gene TRBJ2-3, with 11 positions matching TRBD1. Looked up from germline, CDR1 is MNHNY and CDR2 is SVGAGI (reference sequence). The CDR3 has 16 residues. The ends lost 8 bases at V and 5 bases at J; junction bases unmatched: 12. The CDR3 sequence: CASGQGAVKEGDTQYF. The CDR3 DNA is TGTGCCAGCGGACAGGGGGCGGTAAAGGAGGGAGATACGCAGTATTTT.

This sequence joins TRBV5-1 and TRBJ2-3; D is uncertain. Germline V CDR1 and CDR2: SGHRS, YFSETQ. The CDR3 extends over 14 amino acids. V was shortened by 0 bases and J by 1 base, with 6 bases between the two germline ends. CDR3 nucleotides: TGCGCCAGCAGCTTGGCCGGTGGCACAGATACGCAGTATTTT. As protein: CASSLAGGTDTQYF.

The CDR3 spells CASKGGPYEQYF. The CDR3 DNA reads TGTGCCAGCAAAGGGGGACCATACGAGCAGTACTTC. The chain is built from TRBV6-5 and TRBJ2-7; D perhaps matches TRBD1 (6 bases). This CDR3 comprises 12 residues. The germline gives CDR1 MNHEY, CDR2 SVGAGI. V dropped 7 bases and J dropped 4 bases, with 11 bases sitting between them.

This chain connects TRBV4-1 to TRBJ2-2, with 7 bases matching TRBD1. Trimming took 1 base from V and 4 from J; bases not matched to a gene: 9. The CDR3 consists of 17 residues. The germline gives CDR1 MGHRA, CDR2 YSYEKL. The CDR3: CASSQVPGQPFTGELFF. The DNA of the CDR3 is TGCGCCAGCAGCCAAGTCCCGGGACAGCCATTCACCGGGGAGCTGTTTTTT.